The source of this T cell receptor beta chain is a study of shared clonotypes between healthy human individuals (dated by TCRdb to 2018 to 2021). About the investigation overall: A few men and a couple of women, aged 18 to 49 years, made up the cohort. For each donor, CD4 naive and CD4 memory were each given three plates, CD8 naive was given two plates, and CD8 memory was given one plate. Blood TCR repertoires of five healthy adults were deeply sequenced to estimate repertoire size and the extent of clonotype sharing between individuals. Each donor's leukapheresis produced roughly between roughly 0.85 and 9 billion PBMCs. Libraries were prepared and TCR repertoires were sequenced by different laboratories using diverse techniques, in order to increase sequencing depth and limit assay-specific biases. General findings and caveats noted by the study authors: Incomplete sequencing was indicated by rarefaction of sorted-subset datasets, despite the large sequencing depth. Only blood was sampled, and tissue TCR repertoires likely differ from those in blood. Clonotypes shared by all four sorted-subset donors showed higher generation probabilities than non-shared clonotypes. Naive subsets generally had larger estimated clonotype richness than memory subsets did. The genetic and exposure-history diversity represented was limited by the small number of donors. Pairwise subsampling indicated that sequencing depth was expected to affect the degree of clonotype sharing among donors. Sharing across a handful of donors was observed for 4.5% to 6.5% of naive CD4, over 3% of naive CD8, around 2.5% of memory CD4, and roughly 0.4% of memory CD8 clonotypes.

This clone appeared a single time. The antigen this receptor binds is unknown. Base qualities are missing; no much larger clone stands one base away. Donors were healthy HIV-negative adults with no recently reported acute infections or vaccinations. Only Caucasian adults living in Nashville, Tennessee, USA were represented among the donors. CD4+ T cells were enriched through magnetic negative selection, after which naive cells were positively selected on CD45RA and the remaining negative fraction served as the memory subset. After blood collection by leukapheresis, PBMCs were isolated using Ficoll-Histopaque density gradient centrifugation and then cryopreserved in the vapor phase of liquid nitrogen. Analytical flow cytometry was used to check the purity and quantity of each magnetically sorted T cell population. Each sorted fraction had its genomic DNA isolated and then quantified by UV absorbance on a Nanodrop 2000c.

From V the trimming removes 3 bases and from J it removes 2 bases, while the gene matches leave 5 bases of the junction unaccounted for. Including the terminal cysteine and phenylalanine, the CDR3 comprises 16 residues. The kept DNA is CDR3 alone, 48 bases in frame from the first base. Looking up the germline V gene yields CDR1 SGHTA and CDR2 FQGNSA. Using the deep immunoSEQ assay, TCR CDR3 regions were amplified from genomic DNA by multiplex PCR. Extracted genomic DNA from each cell subset was spread evenly across all wells of several immunoSEQ 96-well plates, with each plate serving as a replicate. Each replicate PCR for sorted subsets received about 200 ng genomic DNA, equal to 28,000 or so T cell genomes. Purified libraries were quantified with a Qubit 3.0 fluorometer, sized on a Bioanalyzer 2100, and re-quantified with the KAPA Library Quantification kit. Every immunoSEQ 96-well plate was sequenced on a dedicated single-read 150-cycle Illumina NextSeq 550 flow cell. On the authors' methods: Because the immunoSEQ output included only junctional sequences and no quality scores, the filtering could not be the same as the filtering used for full-length reads. To assign V/J genes and CDR3, sequences were annotated against IMGT germline references using PyIR, a Python wrapper for IgBLAST v1.9. Any read was removed if the V/J assignment was weak (E-value above 1e-6), the CDR3 was missing, or the read contained stop codons, out-of-frame junctions, or ambiguous translated residues. V3J clonotypes were defined as sequences sharing an identical inferred V gene, J gene, and CDR3 amino acid sequence. Percentage overlap between repertoires was calculated by dividing the number of shared unique clonotypes by the size of the smaller repertoire. RTK rarefaction, the Chao1 estimator, and Recon v2.1 estimates of unobserved clonotypes were used to assess repertoire richness. Generation probabilities for all TCRbeta clonotypes obtained by the gDNA method from a few donors were computed using OLGA. This is the immuneACCESS table as TCRdb keeps it, with only in-frame sequences that have V and J called. A part of the clones is gone; compared with another copy, unresolved V genes explain less than half, and the rest is unexplained. The DNA was the basis for D and trimming; V, J and clone size are from that table. This sample is represented by 2 million to 3 million clones; roughly 93% of them were singletons. Around 0.4% of the sample rests with the top ten.

Sequences were obtained from naive CD4+ T cells from PBMCs. What this sample's cell subset or site label stands for: CD45RA+ positively selected. The chain was built from TRBV7-2 and TRBJ2-5; 11 bases in the junction line up with TRBD2. This TCR was sampled from a man between 18 and 29 years old in good health. Some clones in this sample may be carry-over from other donors' samples. The CDR3: CASSLFRLAGQETQYF. The DNA sequence is TGTGCCAGCAGCTTGTTTAGACTAGCGGGACAAGAGACCCAGTACTTC. Reference TRBV7-2 and TRBJ2-5 genes cover what lies past the CDR3, so the full variable domain is GAGVSQSPSNKVTEKGKDVELRCDPISGHTALYWYRQSLGQGLEFLIYFQGNSAPDKSGLPSDRFSAERTGGSVSTLTIQRTQQEDSAVYLCASSLFRLAGQETQYFGPGTRLLVL.